This T cell receptor (beta chain) is from a study of technical replicates of blood from a few donors. This clone was seen a handful of times. V lost 1 base and J lost 5, with 10 bases in between. The CDR3 loop spans 15 amino acids. CDR1 is SGHRS, CDR2 YFSETQ, per germline. Clones were sequenced by immunoSEQ multiplex PCR, and TCRdb holds only the in-frame ones, with some missing. The table has some 62,000 clones, about 87% seen once. The genes are TRBV5-1 and TRBJ1-6, with D possibly being TRBD1 (6 bases). The sequence derives from a human donor in good health. Some clones in this sample may be carry-over from other donors' samples. Sequencing input: PBMCs. This chain's CDR3 is CASSLLGHDNSPLHF. As DNA, the CDR3 is TGCGCCAGCAGCTTGCTGGGACACGATAATTCACCCCTCCACTTT.